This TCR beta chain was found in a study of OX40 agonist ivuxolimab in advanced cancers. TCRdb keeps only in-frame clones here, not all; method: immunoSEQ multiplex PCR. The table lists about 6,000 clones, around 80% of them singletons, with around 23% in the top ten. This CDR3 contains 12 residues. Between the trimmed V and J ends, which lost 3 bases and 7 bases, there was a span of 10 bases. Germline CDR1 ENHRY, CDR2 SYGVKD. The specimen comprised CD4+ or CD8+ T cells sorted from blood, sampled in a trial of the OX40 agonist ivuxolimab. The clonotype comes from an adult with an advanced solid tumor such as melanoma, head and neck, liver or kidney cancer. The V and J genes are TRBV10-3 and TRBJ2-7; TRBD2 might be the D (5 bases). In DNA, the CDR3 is TGTGCCATCAGTGACTCCAGAGGGGAGCAGTACTTC. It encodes CAISDSRGEQYF.